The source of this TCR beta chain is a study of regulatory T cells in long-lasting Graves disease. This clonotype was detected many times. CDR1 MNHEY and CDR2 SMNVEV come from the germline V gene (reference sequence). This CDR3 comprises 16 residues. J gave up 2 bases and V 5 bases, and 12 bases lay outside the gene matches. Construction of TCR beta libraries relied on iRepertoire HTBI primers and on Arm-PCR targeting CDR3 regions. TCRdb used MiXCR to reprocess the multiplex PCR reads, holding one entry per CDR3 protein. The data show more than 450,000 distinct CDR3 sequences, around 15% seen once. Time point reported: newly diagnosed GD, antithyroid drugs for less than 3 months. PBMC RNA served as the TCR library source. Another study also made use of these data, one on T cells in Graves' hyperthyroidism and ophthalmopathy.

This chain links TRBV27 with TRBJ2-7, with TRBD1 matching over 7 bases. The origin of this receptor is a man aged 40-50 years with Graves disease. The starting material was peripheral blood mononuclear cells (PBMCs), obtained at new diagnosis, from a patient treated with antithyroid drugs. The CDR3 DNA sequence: TGTGCCAGCAGTCCGAATCAATATGGACAGGCCTACGAGCAGTACTTC. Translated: CASSPNQYGQAYEQYF.